Presented here are 15 T cell receptor beta chains from one specimen sequenced in a study of regulatory T cells in long-lasting Graves disease. According to the study, TCR beta libraries were built with iRepertoire HTBI primers and CDR3-region Arm-PCR. In TCRdb, the multiplex PCR reads were re-called with MiXCR into one record per CDR3 protein. The sample contains some 250,000 distinct CDR3 sequences, 20% to 25% of which appear only once. This sample's time point: newly diagnosed GD, antithyroid drugs for less than 3 months. PBMC-derived RNA was used for the TCR library. The specimen was peripheral blood mononuclear cells (PBMCs), collected at new diagnosis, from a patient treated with antithyroid drugs. The receptors stem from a female donor with Graves disease.

This clonotype was picked up many times. The CDR3 region has the DNA TGTGCCAGCAGCCAGGGGGTTACTGAAGCTTTCTTT. Translating it yields CASSQGVTEAFF. The chain uses TRBV28 and TRBJ1-1; the match to TRBD1 covers 7 bases. The CDR3 covers 12 residues. Trimming removed 6 bases from V and 5 bases from J; junction bases left unmatched: 3. CDR1 is MDHEN, CDR2 SYDVKM, per germline.

With regard to this clonotype: A much larger clone is a single base away; this may be a read error. V gene TRBV16 combines with J gene TRBJ2-7; TRBD2 might be the D (5 bases). Trimming removed 6 bases from V and 0 bases from J, with 12 bases in between. The CDR3 spans 14 residues. In germline, CDR1 is KGHSY, CDR2 FQNENV. The CDR3, as DNA: TGTGCCAGCAGACCAGTCGGGAACTCCTACGAGCAGTACTTC. It is translated as CASRPVGNSYEQYF. Full variable domain (rest looked up from reference TRBV16 and TRBJ2-7): GEEVAQTPKHLVRGEGQKAKLYCAPIKGHSYVFWYQQVLKNEFKFLISFQNENVFDETGMPKERFSAKCLPNSPCSLEIQATKLEDSAVYFCASRPVGNSYEQYFGPGTRLTVT.

At least ten counts were recorded for this clonotype. This chain joins TRBV5-6 and TRBJ1-3; D remains ambiguous. Germline CDR1 SGHDT, CDR2 YYEEEE. Trimming cost V 0 bases and J 8 bases, with 9 bases left between them. There are 13 residues in the CDR3. DNA for the CDR3: TGTGCCAGCAGCTTGGAGCAAAGAGACACCATATATTTT. This codes for CASSLEQRDTIYF.

This clonotype has just a few counts. This may be a read error: a much more frequent sequence differs by one nucleotide. The gene calls are TRBV20-1 and TRBJ2-2; a weak D match, TRBD2 (7 bases). Germline V gene data show CDR1 as DFQATT and CDR2 as SNEGSKA (reference sequence). The CDR3 totals 16 residues. The CDR3, as DNA: TGCAGTGCTGGAGATCAAAGGGGGGGGGCAACCGGGGAGCTGTTTTTT. Its protein product is CSAGDQRGGATGELFF.

This clonotype showed up many times. CDR3 in amino acids: CASSGPPFGYNEQFF. In DNA, the CDR3 is TGTGCCAGCAGTGGACCCCCCTTCGGATACAATGAGCAGTTCTTC. V and J are TRBV2 and TRBJ2-1; no reliable D call. CDR3 length: 15 residues. The germline V gene encodes CDR1 SNHLY and CDR2 FYNNEI. The V end was cut by 4 bases, the J end by 4 bases, with 14 bases between.

In this sample, this clonotype turned up many times. V usage is TRBV20-1 and J usage is TRBJ2-4; the D is unclear. Per germline, CDR1 DFQATT and CDR2 SNEGSKA (reference sequence). The germline V and J ends were trimmed by 4 bases and 3 bases, with 19 bases remaining between them. The CDR3 extends over 16 amino acids. The CDR3 DNA follows: TGCAGTGCTACAGACGTCACCGTTGTTGGCAAAAACATTCAGTACTTC. It yields the protein CSATDVTVVGKNIQYF.

This clonotype occurred many times. This chain uses TRBV12-3 or TRBV12-4 with TRBJ1-6; D unclear. The CDR3 runs 17 residues. The V end lost 5 bases, the J end lost 0 bases, and 14 bases lay between the germline ends. Here the CDR3 DNA reads TGTGCCAGCAGTCTGACTTTCCTAGGCTCCTATAATTCACCCCTCCACTTT. Encoded protein: CASSLTFLGSYNSPLHF.

Details on this clonotype: Because it lacks the conserved phenylalanine or tryptophan at the end, this CDR3 is likely a read error. CDR3 residues: CASSSSGAPSSYEQYL. The CDR3, as DNA: TGTGCCAGCAGTTCTTCCGGGGCACCGAGCTCCTACGAGCAGTACCTC. The J gene is TRBJ2-7, the V gene TRBV28; D may correspond to TRBD1 or TRBD2 (5 bases each). V shed 4 bases and J shed 0 bases, with 16 bases lying between them. Germline V gene sequence: CDR1 MDHEN, CDR2 SYDVKM. The CDR3 totals 16 residues.

This clonotype came up many times. The chain joins TRBV20-1 to TRBJ1-5, with D unresolved. Germline V lookup: CDR1 DFQATT, CDR2 SNEGSKA (reference sequence). The V gene lost 3 bases and the J gene lost 0 bases, with 9 bases spanning the gap. The CDR3 is 14 amino acids. CDR3 in DNA: TGCAGTGCTAGCCGATGGGCTAGCAATCAGCCCCAGCATTTT. Amino acid sequence: CSASRWASNQPQHF.

This clonotype was recorded at least ten times. The genes are TRBV6-5 and TRBJ2-1, with TRBD1 matching 9 bases. Per germline, CDR1 MNHEY and CDR2 SVGAGI. CDR3 length equals 16 residues. Losses at the gene ends were 0 bases for V and 5 bases for J; bases not matched to a gene: 5. The DNA of the CDR3 is TGTGCCAGCAGTTACTCGTGGACAGGGGTCAACAATGAGCAGTTCTTC. Its protein is CASSYSWTGVNNEQFF.

There are many counts of this clonotype. J is TRBJ2-7 and V is TRBV7-2; either TRBD1 or TRBD2 may supply D (5 bases each). The length of the CDR3 is 15 residues. Germline-derived CDR1 and CDR2 are SGHTA and FQGNSA. Trimming shortened V by 5 bases and J by 1 base, and 15 bases separated the two germline ends. CDR3: CASSAPPGPSYEQYF. The CDR3 nucleotides are TGTGCCAGCAGCGCCCCTCCGGGACCATCCTACGAGCAGTACTTC.

This clonotype showed up many times. At one of its ends the junction is not consistent with the germline gene, which may arise from a read error. This rearrangement joins TRBV5-1 to TRBJ1-1, with TRBD1 as a possible D gene (5 bases). Looked up from germline, CDR1 is SGHRS and CDR2 is YFSETQ. The CDR3 consists of 15 residues. The DNA of the CDR3 is TGTGCCAGCAGCTTTCAAGGGGTAGGAGGGACTGAAGCTTTCTTT. It codes for CASSFQGVGGTEAFF.

This clonotype was detected many times. V usage is TRBV5-1 and J usage is TRBJ2-3; D may correspond to TRBD1 or TRBD2 (5 bases each). CDR1 is SGHRS, CDR2 YFSETQ, per germline. V shed 5 bases and J shed 0 bases, with 16 bases lying between them. The CDR3 has 16 residues. The CDR3 DNA reads TGCGCCAGCAGAACTCCTCGGGACGGAAGCACAGATACGCAGTATTTT. It translates to CASRTPRDGSTDTQYF.

This clonotype was detected a few times. V gene TRBV6-1 combines with J gene TRBJ1-2; tentatively, D is TRBD1 (5 bases). Germline V gene data show CDR1 as MNHNS and CDR2 as SASEGT. V dropped 0 bases and J dropped 2 bases, with 10 bases sitting between them. CDR3 length equals 15 residues. DNA for the CDR3: TGTGCCAGCAGTGAAGCCTGGGGGGAGAACTATGGCTACACCTTC. Encoded protein: CASSEAWGENYGYTF.

To note about this clonotype: A far bigger clonotype differs at one base, so this is likely a read error. V usage is TRBV20-1 and J usage is TRBJ2-7, with D uncertain. CDR1 is DFQATT, CDR2 SNEGSKA, per germline (reference sequence). Trimming took off 4 bases at V and 7 bases at J, with 20 bases between the two ends. CDR3 size: 14 residues. The CDR3 is CSANGPSSYNEQYF. The CDR3 bases are TGCAGTGCTAACGGGCCGAGCTCCTACAATGAGCAGTACTTC.